This entry is about one T cell receptor beta chain. The antigen it binds to is not known. The CDR3 goes on 3 residues after the read ends, and that part is filled in from the germline J gene. These data come from a study of T cells in women clearing cervical HPV infection (dated by TCRdb to the late 2010s). About the study as a whole: The cases were approximately 25 women with histologically confirmed HPV16-related CIN3 or worse, and 2 of these cases were invasive cancers. Controls were some 26 women whose single incident HPV16 infection cleared within 12 months without precancer or cancer developing. Blood from cases was collected at the visit at which the lesion was first identified, whereas blood from controls was collected once infection was no longer detected. For cases, the median interval between lesion detection and blood sampling was around 150 days, with an interquartile range of roughly 80 to 200 days. Since only a few of the women had HLA typing available, the possibility that HLA type was acting as a confounder could not be ruled out. The exploratory proof-of-principle case-control study was nested within the Guanacaste HPV Natural History Study in Costa Rica and compared TCR repertoires across cervical HPV16 outcomes. Cases and controls were matched on year of sample collection and on age within five years. Cases had a median age of almost 35 years and controls had a median age of around 40, with no significant differences in baseline characteristics. In the parent cohort, 10,000 to 11,000 women aged 18 or older were enrolled in Guanacaste, Costa Rica, during about 1993 to 1994 and then followed for approximately 7 years. Five blinded duplicates per group were added as quality controls, giving some 60 samples: 50 or so participants and some ten replicates.

Every participant had a single incident cervical HPV16 infection, and prevalent HPV16 infections were excluded. Cervical HPV DNA was detected with MY09/MY11 PCR, and genotyping was done by dot-blot hybridization. Approximately 15 mL of heparinized blood was centrifuged, after which the buffy coat was aliquoted, frozen at -30 degrees C, and then stored at -80 degrees C. QIAGEN kits were used to extract genomic DNA from the buffy coat specimens. Here V drops 7 bases and J drops 0 bases, and the junction holds 15 bases not matched to any gene. The CDR3, cysteine through phenylalanine, is 17 amino acids long. The DNA shown is the part of the CDR3 that was read: 42 bases, in frame from base 1. Based on the germline V gene, the CDR1 and CDR2 sequences are SGHRS and YFSETQ. The immunoSEQ assay used multiplex PCR to amplify TCR beta CDR3 regions from an average of roughly 1,200 ng of genomic DNA per sample. To correct primer bias, the assay used a complete synthetic TCR repertoire to set an amplification baseline. The amplicons were sequenced using the Illumina platform. The published analysis was carried out like this. Error correction of the sequences involved clustering with frequency ratios plus a modified nearest-neighbor algorithm, after which the sequences were analyzed in the immunoSEQ Analyzer using IMGT gene definitions. At each rarefaction depth, TCR richness and evenness were averaged across 20 rarefaction repeats, and samples with fewer sequences than that depth were excluded. Wilcoxon rank sum tests with FDR correction were used to compare relative abundances of V, D and J genes between the groups. For the blinded duplicates, the intraclass correlation was roughly 96% for TCR richness and averaged about 75% across roughly 65 gene segments. This immuneACCESS table, as held by TCRdb, lists in-frame sequences with V and J called but not all clones. Of the missing ones, under half trace to an unresolved V gene in checked studies; the others have no known cause. V, J and clone size derive from that table, while D and trimming were established from the DNA sequence. The table of this sample itemizes around 16,000 clones. The ten most abundant clones make up 10% of the sample.

What the work shows at the level of the full study, not this receptor alone: Because of the cross-sectional design, the study could not determine whether the associations came before infection or resulted from infection, and neither effector/memory subsets nor HPV-specific T cells were isolated. Random forest classifiers that combined richness and V gene abundances separated cases from controls with an estimated AUC of 0.8 to 0.85. TRBV6-7 relative abundance was lower in cases than in controls (about 0.099% versus 0.16%; Bonferroni P = 0.0008). TCR repertoire richness was significantly higher in CIN3+ cases than in controls across sequencing depths, while evenness did not differ. Because the number of T cells in each sample was unknown, differences in richness could reflect differing T-cell content rather than repertoire biology.

Recombination joined TRBV5-1 with TRBJ1-1, and 7 junctional nucleotides match TRBD1. This receptor was taken from a woman aged 18 to 69 with a cervical HPV16 infection that either progressed to CIN3+ or cleared (not recorded which). Source material: blood buffy coat. The CDR3 corresponds to CASGRTGALSMNTEAFF. CDR3 DNA (partial): TGCGCCAGCGGCCGAACAGGGGCCCTATCTATGAACACTGAA.